The clone carrying this T cell receptor beta chain was counted ten times or more. Its antigen is unidentified. This specimen comes from a study of T cells in Graves' hyperthyroidism and ophthalmopathy. Regarding the study as a whole: Ophthalmopathy was distinguished from stable hyperthyroidism by 13 V-J signatures.

Ophthalmopathy in the patients scored at least 3 on Clinical Activity Score and at least 4 on NOSPECS grade, lasting under 3 months. The study based diagnoses on clinical symptoms, serum thyroxine and TRAb, thyroid ultrasound and orbital computed tomography. V was pared by 6 bases and J by 3 bases, with 14 bases between. The CDR3 has 13 amino acids. CDR1 DFQATT and CDR2 SNEGSKA come from the germline V gene (reference sequence). Amplification yielded TCR beta CDR3 regions, with RNA transcripts as the source. First-round RT-PCR with HTBI primers amplified the TCR CDR3 region. MiXCR, run by TCRdb on the multiplex PCR reads, gives a single entry per CDR3 protein. The table shows approximately 690,000 distinct CDR3 sequences, with approximately 15% occurring only once.

The specimen sequenced was blood. The clonotype was recovered from a woman aged 45-60 years with Graves' ophthalmopathy. V and J are TRBV20-1 and TRBJ2-5; D gene ambiguous. For the CDR3, the DNA is TGCAGTGCGGCGGTAGGCCCTAAAGAGACCCAGTACTTC. Its protein is CSAAVGPKETQYF.